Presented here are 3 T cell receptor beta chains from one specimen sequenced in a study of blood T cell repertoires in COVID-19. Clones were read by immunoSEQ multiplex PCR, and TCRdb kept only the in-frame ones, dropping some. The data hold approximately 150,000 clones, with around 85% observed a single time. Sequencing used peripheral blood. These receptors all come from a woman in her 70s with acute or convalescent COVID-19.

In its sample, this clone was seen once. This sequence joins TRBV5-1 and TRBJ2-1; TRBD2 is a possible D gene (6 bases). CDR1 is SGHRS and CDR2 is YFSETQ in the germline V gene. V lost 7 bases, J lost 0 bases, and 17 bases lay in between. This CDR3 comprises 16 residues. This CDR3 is CASGLVGGASYNEQFF. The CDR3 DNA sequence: TGCGCCAGCGGGCTGGTTGGAGGGGCCTCCTACAATGAGCAGTTCTTC.

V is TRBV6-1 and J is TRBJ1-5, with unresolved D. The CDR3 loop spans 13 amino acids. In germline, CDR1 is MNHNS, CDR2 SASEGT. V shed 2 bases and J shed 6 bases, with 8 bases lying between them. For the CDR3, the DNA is TGTGCCAGCAGTGAAATGTTGAGTCAGCCCCAGCATTTT. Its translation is CASSEMLSQPQHF.

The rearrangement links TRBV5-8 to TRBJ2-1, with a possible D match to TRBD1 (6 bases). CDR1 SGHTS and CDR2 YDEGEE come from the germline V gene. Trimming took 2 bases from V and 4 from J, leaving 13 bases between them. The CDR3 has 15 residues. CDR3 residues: CASSFNRVDYNEQFF. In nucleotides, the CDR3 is TGTGCCAGCAGCTTTAACAGGGTAGATTACAATGAGCAGTTCTTC.